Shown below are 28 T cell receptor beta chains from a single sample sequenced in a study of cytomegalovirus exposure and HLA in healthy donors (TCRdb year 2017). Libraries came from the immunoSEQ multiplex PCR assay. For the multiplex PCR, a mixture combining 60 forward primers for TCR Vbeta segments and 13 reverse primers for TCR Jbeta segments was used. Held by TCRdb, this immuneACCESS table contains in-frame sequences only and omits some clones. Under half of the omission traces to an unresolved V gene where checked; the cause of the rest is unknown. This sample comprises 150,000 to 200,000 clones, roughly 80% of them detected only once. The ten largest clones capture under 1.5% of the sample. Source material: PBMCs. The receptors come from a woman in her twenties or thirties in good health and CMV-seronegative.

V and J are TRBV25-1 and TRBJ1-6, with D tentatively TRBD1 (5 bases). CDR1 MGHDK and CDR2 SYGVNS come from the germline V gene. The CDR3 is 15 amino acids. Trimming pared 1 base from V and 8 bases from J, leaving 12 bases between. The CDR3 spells CASSELKGKYSPLHF. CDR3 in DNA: TGTGCCAGCAGTGAATTGAAGGGGAAATATTCACCCCTCCACTTT.

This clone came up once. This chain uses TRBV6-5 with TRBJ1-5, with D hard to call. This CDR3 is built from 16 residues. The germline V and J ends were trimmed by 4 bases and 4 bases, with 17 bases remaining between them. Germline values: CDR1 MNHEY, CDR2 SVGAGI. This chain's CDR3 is CASSSYFDTENQPQHF. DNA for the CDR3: TGTGCCAGCAGTTCTTACTTTGACACCGAGAATCAGCCCCAGCATTTT.

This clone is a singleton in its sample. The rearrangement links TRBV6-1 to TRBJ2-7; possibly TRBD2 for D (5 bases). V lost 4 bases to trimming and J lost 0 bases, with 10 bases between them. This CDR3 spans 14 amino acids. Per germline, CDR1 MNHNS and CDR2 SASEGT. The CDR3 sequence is CASSATRDSYEQYF. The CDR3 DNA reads TGTGCCAGCAGTGCTACCCGGGACTCCTACGAGCAGTACTTC.

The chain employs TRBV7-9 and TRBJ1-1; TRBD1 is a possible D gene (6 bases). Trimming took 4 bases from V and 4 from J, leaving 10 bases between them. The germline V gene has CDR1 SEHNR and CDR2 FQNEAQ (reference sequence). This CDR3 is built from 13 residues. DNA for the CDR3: TGTGCCAGCAGCTCGACAGGACTCACTGAAGCTTTCTTT. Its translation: CASSSTGLTEAFF. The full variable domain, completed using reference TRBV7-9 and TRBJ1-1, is DTGVSQNPRHKITKRGQNVTFRCDPISEHNRLYWYRQTLGQGPEFLTYFQNEAQLEKSRLLSDRFSAERPKGSFSTLEIQRTEQGDSAMYLCASSSTGLTEAFFGQGTRLTVV.

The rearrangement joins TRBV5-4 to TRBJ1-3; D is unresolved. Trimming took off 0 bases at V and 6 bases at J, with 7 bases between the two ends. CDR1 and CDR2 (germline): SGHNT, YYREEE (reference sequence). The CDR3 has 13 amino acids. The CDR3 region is CASSLGQVNTIYF. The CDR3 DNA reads TGTGCCAGCAGCTTGGGACAAGTAAACACCATATATTTT.

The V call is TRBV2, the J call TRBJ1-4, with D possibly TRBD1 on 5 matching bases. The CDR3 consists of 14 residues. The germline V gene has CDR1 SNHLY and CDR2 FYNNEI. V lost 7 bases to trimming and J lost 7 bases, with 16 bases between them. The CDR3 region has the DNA TGTGCCAGCAACCAGGGAGGTAGAGTTGAAAAACTGTTTTTT. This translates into CASNQGGRVEKLFF.

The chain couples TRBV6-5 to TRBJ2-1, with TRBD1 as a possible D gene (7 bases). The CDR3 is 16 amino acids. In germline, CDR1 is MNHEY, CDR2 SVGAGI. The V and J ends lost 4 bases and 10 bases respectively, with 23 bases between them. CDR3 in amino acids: CASSSPGGLREWEQFF. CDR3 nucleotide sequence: TGTGCCAGCAGTTCCCCAGGGGGGCTGAGGGAATGGGAGCAGTTCTTC.

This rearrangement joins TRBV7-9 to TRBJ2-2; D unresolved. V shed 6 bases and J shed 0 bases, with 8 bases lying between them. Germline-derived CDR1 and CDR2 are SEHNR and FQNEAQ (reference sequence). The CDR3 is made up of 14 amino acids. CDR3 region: CASSFAANTGELFF. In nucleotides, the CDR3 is TGTGCCAGCAGTTTTGCAGCGAACACCGGGGAGCTGTTTTTT.

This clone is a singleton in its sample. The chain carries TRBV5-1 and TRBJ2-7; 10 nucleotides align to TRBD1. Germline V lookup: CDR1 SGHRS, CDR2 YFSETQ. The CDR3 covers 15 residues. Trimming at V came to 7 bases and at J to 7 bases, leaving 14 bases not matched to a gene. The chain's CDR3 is CASYDIPGQGREQYF. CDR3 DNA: TGCGCCAGCTATGATATCCCGGGACAGGGGAGAGAGCAGTACTTC.

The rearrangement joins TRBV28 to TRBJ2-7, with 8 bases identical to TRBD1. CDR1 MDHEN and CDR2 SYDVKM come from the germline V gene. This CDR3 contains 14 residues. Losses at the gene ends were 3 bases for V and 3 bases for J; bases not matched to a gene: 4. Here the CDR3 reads CASSLWGTGYEQYF. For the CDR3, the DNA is TGTGCCAGCAGTTTGTGGGGGACAGGCTACGAGCAGTACTTC.

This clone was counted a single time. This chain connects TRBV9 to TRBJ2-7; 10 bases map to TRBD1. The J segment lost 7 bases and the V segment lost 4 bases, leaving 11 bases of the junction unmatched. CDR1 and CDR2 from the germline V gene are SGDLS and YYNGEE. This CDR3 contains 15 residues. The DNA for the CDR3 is TGTGCCAGCAGCCCCCGGGGACAGGGGACGCCGGAGCAGTACTTC. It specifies CASSPRGQGTPEQYF. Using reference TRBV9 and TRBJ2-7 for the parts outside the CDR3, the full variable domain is DSGVTQTPKHLITATGQRVTLRCSPRSGDLSVYWYQQSLDQGLQFLIQYYNGEERAKGNILERFSAQQFPDLHSELNLSSLELGDSALYFCASSPRGQGTPEQYFGPGTRLTVT.

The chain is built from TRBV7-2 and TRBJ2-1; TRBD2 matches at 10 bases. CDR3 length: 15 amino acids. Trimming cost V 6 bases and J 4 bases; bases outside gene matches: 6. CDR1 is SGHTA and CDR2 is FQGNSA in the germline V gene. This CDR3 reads CASRPTSGAYNEQFF. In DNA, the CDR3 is TGTGCCAGCAGACCCACTAGCGGGGCATACAATGAGCAGTTCTTC.

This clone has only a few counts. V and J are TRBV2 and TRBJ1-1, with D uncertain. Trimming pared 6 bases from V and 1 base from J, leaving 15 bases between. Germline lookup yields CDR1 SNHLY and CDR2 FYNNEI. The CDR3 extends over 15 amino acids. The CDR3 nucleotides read TGTGCCAGCAGGAAGCTTATTGGTGGGAACACTGAAGCTTTCTTT. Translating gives CASRKLIGGNTEAFF.

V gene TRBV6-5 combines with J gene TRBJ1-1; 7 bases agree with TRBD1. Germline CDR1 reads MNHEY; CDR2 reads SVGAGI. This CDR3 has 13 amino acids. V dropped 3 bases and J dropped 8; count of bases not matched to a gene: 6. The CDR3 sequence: CASSYPQGIEAFF. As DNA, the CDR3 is TGTGCCAGCAGTTATCCACAGGGGATAGAAGCTTTCTTT.

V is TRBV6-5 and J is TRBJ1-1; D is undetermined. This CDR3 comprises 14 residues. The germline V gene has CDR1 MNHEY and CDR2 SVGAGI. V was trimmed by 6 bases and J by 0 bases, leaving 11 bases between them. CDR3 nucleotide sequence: TGTGCCAGCAGCCTCCCAGGTTTGAACACTGAAGCTTTCTTT. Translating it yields CASSLPGLNTEAFF.

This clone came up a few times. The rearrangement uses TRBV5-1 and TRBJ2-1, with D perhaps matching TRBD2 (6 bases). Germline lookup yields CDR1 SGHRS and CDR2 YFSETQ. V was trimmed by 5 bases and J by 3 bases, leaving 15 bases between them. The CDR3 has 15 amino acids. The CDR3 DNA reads TGCGCCAGCAGGGGTAGCGGTGGAGTCTACAATGAGCAGTTCTTC. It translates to CASRGSGGVYNEQFF.

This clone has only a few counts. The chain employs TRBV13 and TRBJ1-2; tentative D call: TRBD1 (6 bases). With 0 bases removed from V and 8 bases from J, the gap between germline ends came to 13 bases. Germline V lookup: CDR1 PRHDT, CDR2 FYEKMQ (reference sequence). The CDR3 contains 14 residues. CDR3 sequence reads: CASSLGRGGTGYTF. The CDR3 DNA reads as TGTGCCAGCAGCTTAGGCCGGGGGGGCACGGGCTACACCTTC.

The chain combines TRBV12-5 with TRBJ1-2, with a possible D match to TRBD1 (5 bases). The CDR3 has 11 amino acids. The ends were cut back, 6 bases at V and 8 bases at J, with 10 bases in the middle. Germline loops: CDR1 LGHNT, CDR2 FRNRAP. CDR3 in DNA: TGTGCTAGTGGCAGACAGACGGGCTACACCTTC. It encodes CASGRQTGYTF.

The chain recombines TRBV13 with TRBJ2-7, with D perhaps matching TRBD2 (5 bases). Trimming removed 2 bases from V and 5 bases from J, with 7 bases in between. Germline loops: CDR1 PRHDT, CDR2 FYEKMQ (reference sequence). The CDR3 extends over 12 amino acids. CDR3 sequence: CASSLTGNEQYF. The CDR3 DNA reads TGTGCCAGCAGCTTAACGGGAAACGAGCAGTACTTC.

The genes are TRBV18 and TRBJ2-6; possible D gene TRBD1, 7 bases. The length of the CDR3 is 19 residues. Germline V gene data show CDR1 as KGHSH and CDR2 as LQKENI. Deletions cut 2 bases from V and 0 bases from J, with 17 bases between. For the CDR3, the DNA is TGTGCCAGCTCACCATGGGCAGGGGGGCCCGGCTCTGGGGCCAACGTCCTGACTTTC. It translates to CASSPWAGGPGSGANVLTF.

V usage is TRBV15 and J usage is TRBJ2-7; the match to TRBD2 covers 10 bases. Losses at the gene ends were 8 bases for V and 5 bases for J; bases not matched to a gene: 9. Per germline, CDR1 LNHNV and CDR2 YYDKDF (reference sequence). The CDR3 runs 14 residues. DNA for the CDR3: TGTGCCACCTCCTCGGGACTAGCGTTTAACGAGCAGTACTTC. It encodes CATSSGLAFNEQYF. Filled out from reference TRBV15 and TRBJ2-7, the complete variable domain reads DAMVIQNPRYQVTQFGKPVTLSCSQTLNHNVMYWYQQKSSQAPKLLFHYYDKDFNNEADTPDNFQSRRPNTSFCFLDIRSPGLGDTAMYLCATSSGLAFNEQYFGPGTRLTVT.

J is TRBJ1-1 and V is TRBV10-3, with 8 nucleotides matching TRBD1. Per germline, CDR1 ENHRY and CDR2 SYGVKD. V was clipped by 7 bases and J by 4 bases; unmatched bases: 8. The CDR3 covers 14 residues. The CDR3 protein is CAITPVGQGTEAFF. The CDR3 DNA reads TGTGCCATCACTCCGGTCGGACAGGGCACTGAAGCTTTCTTT.

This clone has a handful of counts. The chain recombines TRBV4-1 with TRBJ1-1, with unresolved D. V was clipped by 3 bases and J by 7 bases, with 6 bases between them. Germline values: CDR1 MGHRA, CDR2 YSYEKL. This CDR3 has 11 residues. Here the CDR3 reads CASSQRGEAFF. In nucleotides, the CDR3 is TGCGCCAGCAGCCAGCGAGGTGAAGCTTTCTTT.

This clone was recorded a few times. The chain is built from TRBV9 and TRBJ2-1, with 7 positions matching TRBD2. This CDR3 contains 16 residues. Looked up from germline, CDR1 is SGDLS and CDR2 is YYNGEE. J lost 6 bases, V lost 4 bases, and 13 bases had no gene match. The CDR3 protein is CASSPPPGRGGNEQFF. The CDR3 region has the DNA TGTGCCAGCAGCCCACCCCCGGGGCGCGGGGGCAATGAGCAGTTCTTC.

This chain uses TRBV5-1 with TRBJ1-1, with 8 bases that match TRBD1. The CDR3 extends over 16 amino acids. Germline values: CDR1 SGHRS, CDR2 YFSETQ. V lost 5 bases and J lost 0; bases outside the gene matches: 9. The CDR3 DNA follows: TGCGCCAGCAGGCAGGGGGCGAGGGTGATGAACACTGAAGCTTTCTTT. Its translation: CASRQGARVMNTEAFF. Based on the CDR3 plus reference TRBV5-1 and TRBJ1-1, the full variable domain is KAGVTQTPRYLIKTRGQQVTLSCSPISGHRSVSWYQQTPGQGLQFLFEYFSETQRNKGNFPGRFSGRQFSNSRSEMNVSTLELGDSALYLCASRQGARVMNTEAFFGQGTRLTVV.

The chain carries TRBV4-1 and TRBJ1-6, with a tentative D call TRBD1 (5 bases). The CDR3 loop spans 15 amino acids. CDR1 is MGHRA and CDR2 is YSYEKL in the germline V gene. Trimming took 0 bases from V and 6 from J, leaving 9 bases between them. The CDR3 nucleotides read TGCGCCAGCAGCCAAGAACGGGGGTTTAATTCACCCCTCCACTTT. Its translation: CASSQERGFNSPLHF.

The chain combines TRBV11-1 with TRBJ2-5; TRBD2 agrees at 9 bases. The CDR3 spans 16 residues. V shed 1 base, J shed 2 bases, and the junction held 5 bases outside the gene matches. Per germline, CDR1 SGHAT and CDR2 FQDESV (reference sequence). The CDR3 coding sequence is TGTGCCAGCAGCTTAGGGCGCCTAGCGGGGCAAGAGACCCAGTACTTC. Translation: CASSLGRLAGQETQYF.

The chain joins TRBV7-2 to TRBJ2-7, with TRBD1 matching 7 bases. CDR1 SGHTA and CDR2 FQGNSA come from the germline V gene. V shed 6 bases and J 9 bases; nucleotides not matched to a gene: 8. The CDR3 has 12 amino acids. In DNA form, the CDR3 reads TGTGCCAGCAGATCAAGGGGGCAAGGGCAGTACTTC. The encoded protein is CASRSRGQGQYF.